This is a list of T cell receptor beta chains from one sample in a study of blood T cell repertoires in COVID-19. Profiled with immunoSEQ multiplex PCR; TCRdb holds only in-frame clones, not every one. The sample has about 290,000 clones, roughly 89% seen once. Sequencing used peripheral blood. These receptors originate from a woman between 40 and 55 years old who had recovered from COVID-19. Each CDR3 is given with its conserved first and last residue. A D gene is named only where the DNA matches it firmly. Clone size appears in some rows only: once, few, many, or a class for an expanded clone.

J | D | size | V | DNA | CDR3
TRBJ1-6 | TRBD1 | NA | TRBV11-2 | TGTGCCAGCAGCTTAGAAGTGACAGGGAAGTTTAATTCACCCCTCCACTTT | CASSLEVTGKFNSPLHF
TRBJ1-1 | NA | NA | TRBV19 | TGTGCCAGTTCCCAGGGCGTGAACACTGAAGCTTTCTTT | CASSQGVNTEAFF
TRBJ2-1 | TRBD2 | NA | TRBV19 | TGTGCCAGTAGTATCTCAAGCGGGAGGAGCTACAATGAGCAGTTCTTC | CASSISSGRSYNEQFF
TRBJ2-7 | TRBD2 | NA | TRBV13 | TGTGCCAGCAGCTTAGTCGGCCTTAGCGGGAGTTCCTACGAGCAGTACTTC | CASSLVGLSGSSYEQYF
TRBJ1-5 | TRBD1 | NA | TRBV3-1/TRBV3-2 | TGTGCCAGCAGCCAGGGGACAGGGCATCAGCCCCAGCATTTT | CASSQGTGHQPQHF
TRBJ2-1 | NA | NA | TRBV18 | TGTGCCAGCTCACAAACCAGGGGCCAGCATGAGCAGTTCTTC | CASSQTRGQHEQFF
TRBJ1-2 | NA | NA | TRBV12-3/TRBV12-4 | TGTGCCAGCAGCTGGGACACGGGTTCCGGCTACACCTTC | CASSWDTGSGYTF
TRBJ2-7 | TRBD2 | NA | TRBV18 | TGTGCCAGCTCACCTGTTCTAGCGGGTGGTTACGAGCAGTACTTC | CASSPVLAGGYEQYF
TRBJ2-1 | TRBD2 | NA | TRBV5-1 | TGCGCCAGCAGCGTGGGACTAGGTATCAATGAGCAGTTCTTC | CASSVGLGINEQFF
TRBJ1-4 | NA | NA | TRBV24-1 | TGTGCCACCAGTGAGGACAGTACTAATGAAAAACTGTTTTTT | CATSEDSTNEKLFF
TRBJ2-1 | NA | NA | TRBV2 | TGTGCCAGCAGTCGAAAACAGGGCCTTACCTACAATGAGCAGTTCTTC | CASSRKQGLTYNEQFF
TRBJ1-1 | NA | NA | TRBV5-1 | TGCGCCAGCAGCTGGGGACAGAACACTGAAGCTTTCTTT | CASSWGQNTEAFF
TRBJ2-1 | TRBD1 | NA | TRBV19 | TGTGCCACCACCTCGACCCGGACAGGGGGTTGGATCTACAATGAGCAGTTCTTC | CATTSTRTGGWIYNEQFF
TRBJ2-7 | NA | NA | TRBV10-3 | TGTGCCATCAGTGGTTCCGGAGACGAGCAGTACTTC | CAISGSGDEQYF
TRBJ1-1 | TRBD1 | few | TRBV5-1 | TGCGCCAGCAGAAATGGGGACAGGGGGCATGTGAACACTGAAGCTTTCTTT | CASRNGDRGHVNTEAFF
TRBJ2-7 | NA | NA | TRBV5-5 | TGTGCCAGCACCGGCGACGGGACCTACGAGCAGTACTTC | CASTGDGTYEQYF
TRBJ2-5 | TRBD1 | NA | TRBV5-1 | TGCGCCAGCAGCTTGGGACAGGGAGAGACCCAGTACTTC | CASSLGQGETQYF
TRBJ2-2 | NA | NA | TRBV5-1 | TGCGCCAGCAATGTCGGCCAACAGGGCACCGGGGAGCTGTTTTTT | CASNVGQQGTGELFF
TRBJ2-1 | TRBD2 | NA | TRBV2 | TGTGCCAGCATCACTTATAGCGGGGGGGGTTACAATGAGCAGTTCTTC | CASITYSGGGYNEQFF
TRBJ1-4 | NA | NA | TRBV30 | TGTGCCTGGAGTGTGGGACTTGGGGCTAATGAAAAACTGTTTTTT | CAWSVGLGANEKLFF
TRBJ1-1 | TRBD1 | NA | TRBV5-8 | TGTGCCAGCAGCCCGTGGGACAGGGCCGGAGCTGAAGCTTTCTTT | CASSPWDRAGAEAFF
TRBJ2-1 | NA | NA | TRBV7-6 | TGTGCCAGCAGCTTAGGTGCGGATGAGCAGTTCTTC | CASSLGADEQFF
TRBJ2-7 | NA | NA | TRBV27 | TGTGCCAGCAGGTCCTCAGGCCCCTACGAGCAGTACTTC | CASRSSGPYEQYF
TRBJ1-3 | NA | NA | TRBV21-1 | TGTGCCAGCAGCAAGAGGGACAGGGAGGGAAACACCATATATTTT | CASSKRDREGNTIYF
TRBJ2-7 | TRBD2 | NA | TRBV5-1 | TGCGCCAGCAGCGCCGGGACTAGCGGATACGAGCAGTACTTC | CASSAGTSGYEQYF
TRBJ2-2 | TRBD2 | few | TRBV2 | TGTGCCAGCAGTTACGGGACTAGTACCGGGGAGCTGTTTTTT | CASSYGTSTGELFF